The TCR beta chain under discussion was sequenced for a study of OX40 agonist ivuxolimab in advanced cancers. Study results and caveats: Doses of 0.1 to 3.0 mg/kg were accompanied by clonal expansion of CD4+ and CD8+ blood T cells by week 6.

Details on this clone: Antigen unknown.

The length of the CDR3 is 15 residues. The V gene's germline CDR1 is SGHRS and CDR2 YFSETQ. V shed 4 bases and J 3 bases; nucleotides not matched to a gene: 10. Assay: immunoSEQ multiplex PCR; the TCRdb copy retains only in-frame clones and omits some. Of about 30,000 clones in the sample, about 90% were seen once. The rearrangement links TRBV5-1 to TRBJ2-7; TRBD1 agrees at 7 bases. The clonotype originates from an adult with an advanced solid tumor such as melanoma, head and neck, liver or kidney cancer. Sample: CD4+ or CD8+ T cells sorted from blood, taken in a trial of the OX40 agonist ivuxolimab. The CDR3 DNA sequence: TGCGCCAGCAGCCCCTTTCGGGACAGTCTCTACGAGCAGTACTTC. This translates into CASSPFRDSLYEQYF.